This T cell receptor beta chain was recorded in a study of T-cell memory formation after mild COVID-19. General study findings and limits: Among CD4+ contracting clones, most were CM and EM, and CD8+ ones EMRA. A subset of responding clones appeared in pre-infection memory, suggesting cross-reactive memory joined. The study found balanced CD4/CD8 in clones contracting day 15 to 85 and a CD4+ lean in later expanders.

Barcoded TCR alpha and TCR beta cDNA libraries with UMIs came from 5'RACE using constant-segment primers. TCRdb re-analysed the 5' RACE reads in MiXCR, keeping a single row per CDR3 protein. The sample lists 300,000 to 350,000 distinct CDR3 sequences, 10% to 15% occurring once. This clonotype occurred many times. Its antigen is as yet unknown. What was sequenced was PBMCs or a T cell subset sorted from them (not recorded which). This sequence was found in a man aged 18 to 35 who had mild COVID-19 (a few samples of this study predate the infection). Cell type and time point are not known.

The CDR3 DNA sequence: TGTGCCAGCAGCCTAAGTGCAACTAATGAAAAACTGTTTTTT. This gives the protein CASSLSATNEKLFF. This chain uses TRBV28 with TRBJ1-4; D not certain. Germline loops: CDR1 MDHEN, CDR2 SYDVKM. CDR3 size: 14 residues. The germline V and J ends were trimmed by 6 bases and 0 bases, with 8 bases remaining between them.